This T cell receptor beta chain is drawn from a study of shared clonotypes between healthy human individuals. As defined, naive CD8 cells were CD45RO-negative and positively selected for CCR7, with terminally differentiated effector memory CD45RA+ cells excluded. Authors' methods: ImmunoSEQ output lacked quality scores and full-length reads, limiting matched filtering. Generated by immunoSEQ multiplex PCR, the TCRdb table keeps only in-frame clones and is missing some. Clonal size and the V and J genes are those of that table, whereas D and trimming came from the DNA. The repertoire includes fewer than 1 million clones, 96% of them detected once, and less than 0.3% sits in the top ten. Trimming stripped 6 bases from V and 0 bases from J, with 12 bases between. This CDR3 is 13 amino acids long. The germline V gene has CDR1 GTSNPN and CDR2 SVGIG (reference sequence).

The TCR originated in a young man in good health. The sample taken for sequencing was naive CD8+ T cells sorted from blood. The chain carries TRBV30 and TRBJ2-7; unclear D gene. The CDR3 region has the DNA TGTGCCTGCCTCCCGGCGGTCTCCTACGAGCAGTACTTC. Its translation is CACLPAVSYEQYF.